The present T cell receptor (beta chain) was sequenced within a study of blood T cell repertoires in COVID-19. Study background: The United States, Italy and Spain were the sources of the acute and convalescent COVID-19 samples. The cDNA or gDNA used as material had been derived from T cells, B-cell-depleted T cells, or PBMCs.

Per the original methods: Amplification with reference gene primers provided the estimates of nucleated cell counts. Clones were sequenced by immunoSEQ multiplex PCR, and TCRdb holds only the in-frame ones, with some missing. That table furnishes V, J and clone size, whereas the DNA furnished D and trimming. The data contain tens of thousands of clones, around 85% of them seen just once; the ten biggest clones take up 10% to 15%. Input material: peripheral blood. This sequence originates from a human donor in a cohort sampled during active COVID-19.

CDR3 protein: CASSSGLVTDQYF. CDR3 nucleotide sequence: TGCGCCAGCAGCTCGGGACTAGTCACGGACCAGTACTTC. This chain uses TRBV5-1 with TRBJ2-5; 8 nucleotides agree with TRBD2. The CDR3 consists of 13 residues. Trimming cost V 3 bases and J 10 bases; bases outside gene matches: 8. Germline V lookup: CDR1 SGHRS, CDR2 YFSETQ.